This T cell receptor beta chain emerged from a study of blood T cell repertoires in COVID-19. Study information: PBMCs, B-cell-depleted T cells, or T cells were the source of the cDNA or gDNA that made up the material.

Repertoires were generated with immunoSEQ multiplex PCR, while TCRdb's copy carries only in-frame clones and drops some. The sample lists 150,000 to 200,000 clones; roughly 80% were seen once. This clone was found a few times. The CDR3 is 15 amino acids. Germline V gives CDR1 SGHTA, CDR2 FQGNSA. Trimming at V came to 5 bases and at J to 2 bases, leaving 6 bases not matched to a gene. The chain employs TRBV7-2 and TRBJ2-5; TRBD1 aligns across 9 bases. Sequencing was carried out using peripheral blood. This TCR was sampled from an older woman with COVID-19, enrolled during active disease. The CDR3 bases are TGTGCCAGCAGCCTTAGAGGGACAGGGCAAGAGACCCAGTACTTC. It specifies CASSLRGTGQETQYF.